The clone carrying this TCR beta chain has a count of ten or more. These data originate in a study of T-cell reconstitution after alpha-beta-depleted transplantation in children. The CDR3 sequence is 15 residues long. After removal of 6 bases from V and 3 bases from J, the junction contained 8 bases not matched to a gene. Researchers prepared the TCRbeta library using unique molecular identifiers, the study reports. TCRdb processed the PCR reads anew with MiXCR; each CDR3 protein has one entry. Of 100,000 to 120,000 distinct CDR3 sequences listed, about a tenth are singletons. This clonotype originated in a human donor who donated a stem cell graft to a child with acute lymphoblastic leukemia. The chain is built from TRBV12-3 or TRBV12-4 and TRBJ1-5; 7 bases agree with TRBD1. Sequencing was performed on PBMCs from the stem cell graft donor, taken from the stem cell graft. This CDR3 is CASSHIGTVNQPQHF. The CDR3 DNA is TGTGCCAGCAGCCATATCGGGACAGTCAATCAGCCCCAGCATTTT.